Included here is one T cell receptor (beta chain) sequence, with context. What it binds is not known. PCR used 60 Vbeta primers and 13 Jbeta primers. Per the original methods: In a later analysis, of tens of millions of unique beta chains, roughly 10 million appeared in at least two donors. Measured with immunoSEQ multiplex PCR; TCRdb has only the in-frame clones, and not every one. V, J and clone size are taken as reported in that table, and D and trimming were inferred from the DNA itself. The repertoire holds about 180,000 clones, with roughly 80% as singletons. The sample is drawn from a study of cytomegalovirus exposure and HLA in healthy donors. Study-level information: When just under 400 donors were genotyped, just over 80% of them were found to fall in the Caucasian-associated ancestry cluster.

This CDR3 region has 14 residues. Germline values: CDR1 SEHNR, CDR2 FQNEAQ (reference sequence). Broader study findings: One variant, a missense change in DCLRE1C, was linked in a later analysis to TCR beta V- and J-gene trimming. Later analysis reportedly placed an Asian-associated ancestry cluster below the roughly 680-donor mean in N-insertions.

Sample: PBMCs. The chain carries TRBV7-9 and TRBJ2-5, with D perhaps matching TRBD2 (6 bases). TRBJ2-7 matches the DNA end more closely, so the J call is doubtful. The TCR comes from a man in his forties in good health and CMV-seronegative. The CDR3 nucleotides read TGTGCCAGCAGCCCGCGACTAGAGTCCTACGAGCAGTACTTC. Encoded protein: CASSPRLESYEQYF.